This T cell receptor beta chain stems from a study of T cell repertoires in cytomegalovirus infection. Study-wide context: In public TCR beta signatures, there were indications of both CMV infection and matching HLA type. Study conclusions and caveats: The ex vivo response was dominated by HLA-C-restricted CMV-specific TCR beta clonotypes.

This clonotype was found many times. Its antigen remains unidentified. A junction end diverges from the germline sequence, so it may reflect a read error. Via MiXCR, TCRdb re-called the reads, giving one row per CDR3 protein. The table lists about 460,000 distinct CDR3 sequences, about 11% of them singletons. CDR3 length: 14 residues. CDR1 is SGHRS and CDR2 is YFSETQ in the germline V gene. The sample comprised PBMCs. This chain links TRBV5-1 with TRBJ1-4, with 10 positions matching TRBD1. This TCR was recovered from a human donor in good health (CMV status not recorded). Some clones in this sample may be carry-over from other donors' samples. The CDR3 nucleotides are TGTGCCAGCAGTTCGGACAGGGGGAATGAAAAACTGTTTTTT. It encodes CASSSDRGNEKLFF.